This T cell receptor beta chain was captured by sequencing in a study of blood T cell repertoires in COVID-19 (TCRdb year 2020). Regarding the research as a whole: Samples from collaborators originated in the United States, Italy and Spain and spanned both the acute and convalescent phases of COVID-19. The material from the prospective study consisted of cDNA or gDNA derived from T cells, B-cell-depleted T cells, or PBMCs. Subjects who had been exposed to COVID-19, were actively infected with it, or had recovered from it provided the deeply sampled blood TCRbeta repertoires that made up the dataset. The repertoires were released in a freely available public database intended as a resource for research on the immune response to SARS-CoV-2. The samples were drawn from the first 160 participants of the ongoing ImmuneRACE study and from over 950 subjects provided by 6 global collaborators. Nearly every sample came with metadata listing a de-identified subject ID, COVID-19 status, age in years and sex. HLA class I and class II types, where available, came from metadata supplied by the sample provider rather than from assay-based typing. Overall study results and their limits: Clinical and demographic metadata were provided uncurated, with the amount varying by source and participant.

The collaborating institutions used their own protocols to collect whole blood in K2EDTA tubes. For TCRbeta analysis, collaborators shipped samples in one of three forms: frozen whole blood, isolated PBMCs, or DNA extracted from either of those sample types. The immunoSEQ Assay, a bias-controlled multiplex PCR, was used to amplify TCRbeta CDR3 regions from genomic DNA. Per the authors' processing: Nucleated cell counts per sample were estimated from amplification of reference gene primers within the assay. To quantify the absolute abundance of each unique TCRbeta CDR3 rearrangement, sequence reads were collapsed and filtered. For each sample, productive Simpson clonality was calculated by taking the square root of Simpson's diversity index across productive rearrangements. The immuneACCESS repertoire file appears here via TCRdb, limited to in-frame rearrangements. These files lack a portion of the clones; in checked studies, under half of the deficit traces to unresolved V genes, and the cause of the others is not known. V and J calls and clone size come straight from that table; D and trimming were deduced from the DNA. This sample has roughly 100,000 clones in its table, and approximately 76% of those were observed once. The top ten constitute just under 20% of the sample.

Concerning this clone itself: There is no known antigen for this receptor. Germline and junction disagree at one end, which may indicate a read error.

The sequencing sample was made of peripheral blood. This clonotype was obtained from a woman in her seventies with acute or convalescent COVID-19.

Here the CDR3 is given as CASSLGGPNAGELFF. The DNA sequence follows: TGTGCCAGCAGCTTAGGGGGCCCGAACGCCGGGGAGCTGTTTTTT. Rearrangement joined TRBV7-2 to TRBJ2-2, with TRBD1 perhaps the D gene, on 5 matching bases. The CDR3, from cysteine to phenylalanine, totals 15 residues. The entry retains the CDR3 DNA only, 45 bases that are in frame from base 1. The germline V gene gives CDR1 as SGHTA and CDR2 as FQGNSA.